These 10 T cell receptor beta chains were sequenced from one sample in a study of shared clonotypes between healthy human individuals. The table came from immunoSEQ multiplex PCR; TCRdb's copy has only in-frame clones and leaves some out. The table shows under 700,000 clones, with 85% to 95% occurring only once. The naive CD8 subset, CD45RO-negative cells positively selected for CCR7, excluded terminally differentiated effector memory CD45RA+ cells. The source material was naive CD8+ T cells sorted from blood. All receptors come from a woman in her twenties or thirties in good health.

The rearrangement uses TRBV28 and TRBJ2-7; 8 bases are shared with TRBD1. This CDR3 region has 17 residues. The germline V gene has CDR1 MDHEN and CDR2 SYDVKM. V trimming: 4 bases; J trimming: 2 bases; junction bases outside the gene matches: 13. The CDR3 DNA sequence: TGTGCCAGCAGTTCGGGGACCGGGGGACAGGACCCCTACGAGCAGTACTTC. This encodes CASSSGTGGQDPYEQYF.

The chain uses TRBV29-1 and TRBJ2-7; 9 bases are a match to TRBD1. Germline V gives CDR1 SQVTM, CDR2 ANQGSEA. This CDR3 is 14 amino acids long. V dropped 5 bases and J dropped 7; count of bases not matched to a gene: 12. The DNA for the CDR3 is TGCAGCGTTAGCACGGGACAGGGCTTGGTTGAGCAGTACTTC. This translates into CSVSTGQGLVEQYF.

The rearrangement joins TRBV11-2 to TRBJ2-1; D possibly uses TRBD1 or TRBD2 (5 bases each). V was clipped by 1 base and J by 5 bases, with 12 bases between them. From germline, CDR1 is SGHAT and CDR2 FQNNGV. The CDR3 covers 15 residues. CDR3 DNA: TGTGCCAGCAGCTTAGCCCACGGGACCGACAATGAGCAGTTCTTC. Protein: CASSLAHGTDNEQFF. Complete variable domain (other parts from reference TRBV11-2 and TRBJ2-1): EAGVAQSPRYKIIEKRQSVAFWCNPISGHATLYWYQQILGQGPKLLIQFQNNGVVDDSQLPKDRFSAERLKGVDSTLKIQPAKLEDSAVYLCASSLAHGTDNEQFFGPGTRLTVL.

This clone has just a few counts. The genes are TRBV5-6 and TRBJ2-5; unclear D gene. This CDR3 spans 12 amino acids. Germline V gives CDR1 SGHDT, CDR2 YYEEEE. The V and J ends lost 4 bases and 5 bases respectively, with 9 bases between them. The CDR3 is CASSAAGETQYF. The CDR3 DNA follows: TGTGCCAGCAGCGCCGCCGGGGAGACCCAGTACTTC.

This chain links TRBV29-1 with TRBJ2-3, with 7 bases identical to TRBD2. The trim removed 0 bases at V and 4 bases at J, leaving 7 bases unmatched. The CDR3 covers 15 residues. Germline-derived CDR1 and CDR2 are SQVTM and ANQGSEA. The CDR3 coding sequence is TGCAGCGTTGAAGACAGGGAGGGTCATCCAGATACGCAGTATTTT. It yields the protein CSVEDREGHPDTQYF.

For this clone: Distinct nucleotide sequences in the sample also encode this CDR3. The chain carries TRBV5-1 and TRBJ1-1, with a possible D match to TRBD1 (6 bases). This CDR3 contains 13 residues. The V end lost 0 bases, the J end lost 7 bases, and 10 bases lay between the germline ends. Germline loops: CDR1 SGHRS, CDR2 YFSETQ. CDR3 loop: CASSLEGGLEAFF. CDR3 coding DNA: TGCGCCAGCAGCTTGGAAGGGGGTCTTGAAGCTTTCTTT. Looking up the rest from reference TRBV5-1 and TRBJ1-1 gives the full variable domain: KAGVTQTPRYLIKTRGQQVTLSCSPISGHRSVSWYQQTPGQGLQFLFEYFSETQRNKGNFPGRFSGRQFSNSRSEMNVSTLELGDSALYLCASSLEGGLEAFFGQGTRLTVV.

The chain is built from TRBV19 and TRBJ2-1; 10 nucleotides match TRBD2. V was pared by 3 bases and J by 6 bases, with 5 bases of the junction left unmatched. The V gene's germline CDR1 is LNHDA and CDR2 SQIVND (reference sequence). The CDR3 sequence is 15 residues long. CDR3 sequence reads: CASSIPLAGVNEQFF. The CDR3 bases are TGTGCCAGTAGTATCCCCCTAGCGGGAGTCAATGAGCAGTTCTTC.

V usage is TRBV27 and J usage is TRBJ1-1; D perhaps matches TRBD1 (5 bases). The CDR3 has 15 amino acids. Trimming cost V 5 bases and J 3 bases, with 16 bases left between them. CDR1 and CDR2 from the germline V gene are MNHEY and SMNVEV (reference sequence). CDR3 DNA: TGTGCCAGCAGTCCCCCCAGGGCTCGGTACACTGAAGCTTTCTTT. Protein: CASSPPRARYTEAFF.

The chain links TRBV29-1 to TRBJ2-2; 10 bases are a match to TRBD2. Germline trimming cut 4 bases from V and 5 bases from J; bases unmatched to any gene: 1. Germline V lookup: CDR1 SQVTM, CDR2 ANQGSEA. The CDR3 runs 13 residues. CDR3 amino acids: CSVVLAGTGELFF. The CDR3 DNA reads as TGCAGCGTTGTACTAGCGGGAACCGGGGAGCTGTTTTTT.

This clone has only one observation. J is TRBJ1-2 and V is TRBV5-1, with 8 bases identical to TRBD1. This CDR3 comprises 14 residues. The V gene's germline CDR1 is SGHRS and CDR2 YFSETQ. The ends lost 4 bases at V and 5 bases at J; junction bases unmatched: 7. CDR3 residues: CASSQTGVGYGYTF. The CDR3 coding sequence is TGCGCCAGCAGCCAGACAGGGGTGGGGTATGGCTACACCTTC.